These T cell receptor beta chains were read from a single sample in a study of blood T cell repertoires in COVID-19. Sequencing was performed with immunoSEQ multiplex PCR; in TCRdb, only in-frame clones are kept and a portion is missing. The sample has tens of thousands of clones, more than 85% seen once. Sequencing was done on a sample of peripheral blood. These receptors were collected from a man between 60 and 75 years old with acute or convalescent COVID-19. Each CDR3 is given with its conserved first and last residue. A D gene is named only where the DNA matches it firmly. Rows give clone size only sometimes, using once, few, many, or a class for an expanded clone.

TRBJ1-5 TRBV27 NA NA TGTGCCAGCAGTTCTATTTGGATATCGGGGGTCGGAAGCAATCAGCCCCAGCATTTT CASSSIWISGVGSNQPQHF
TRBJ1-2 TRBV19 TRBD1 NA TGTGCCAGTAGGGGACAGCCCTCTTTAGAAGGCTACACCTTC CASRGQPSLEGYTF
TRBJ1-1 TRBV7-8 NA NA TGTGCCAGCAGCTTAGGGGGGGGCGGGACTGAAGCTTTCTTT CASSLGGGGTEAFF
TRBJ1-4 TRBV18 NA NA TGTGCCAGCTCAGTACAGGGTAATGAAAAACTGTTTTTT CASSVQGNEKLFF
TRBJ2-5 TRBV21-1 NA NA TGTGCCAGCAGCAGAACAGGGAAAGAGACCCAGTACTTC CASSRTGKETQYF
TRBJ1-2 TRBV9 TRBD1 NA TGTGCCAGCAGCGGCGGGACAGGGTATCGGGTCGATGGCTACACCTTC CASSGGTGYRVDGYTF
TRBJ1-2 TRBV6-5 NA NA TGTGCCAGCAGTTACTTGGGGGGGTGGAGTGGTGGCTACACCTTC CASSYLGGWSGGYTF
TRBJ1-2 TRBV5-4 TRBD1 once TGTGCCAGCAGCTTGCCACAGGGGAGCGGCTATGGCTACACCTTC CASSLPQGSGYGYTF
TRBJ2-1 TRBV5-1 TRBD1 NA TGCGCCAGCAGCCTCGGGACAGGGGCGTTCCATGAGCAGTTCTTC CASSLGTGAFHEQFF
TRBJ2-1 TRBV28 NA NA TGTGCCAGCAGTTTCGTCGCGGAACCCTACAATGAGCAGTTCTTC CASSFVAEPYNEQFF
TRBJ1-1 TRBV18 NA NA TGTGCCAGCTCACCATCTGGAGGGGCTGAAGCTTTCTTT CASSPSGGAEAFF
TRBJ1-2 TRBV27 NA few TGTGCCAGCAGTTTAGAGGCCGGATCCCCCGGCTACACCTTC CASSLEAGSPGYTF
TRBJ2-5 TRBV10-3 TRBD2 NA TGTGCCATCAGTGAGAATAGCGGGAGCCCCCAAGAGACCCAGTACTTC CAISENSGSPQETQYF
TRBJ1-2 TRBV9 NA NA TGTGCCAGCAGCGCCGCCCTAGATGGCTACACCTTC CASSAALDGYTF
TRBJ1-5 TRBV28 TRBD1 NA TGTGCCAGCAGCAAAGCAGGGGGCTCTCAGCCCCAGCATTTT CASSKAGGSQPQHF
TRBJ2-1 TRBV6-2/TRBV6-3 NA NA TGTGCCAGCAGTTATAACAGGGTCCCTCTAATAAATGAGCAGTTCTTC CASSYNRVPLINEQFF
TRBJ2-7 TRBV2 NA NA TGTGCCAGCAGCCCGATAGCCTACGAGCAGTACTTC CASSPIAYEQYF
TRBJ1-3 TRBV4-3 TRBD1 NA TGCGCCAGCAGCCCGGGGACAGCTGGAAACACCATATATTTT CASSPGTAGNTIYF
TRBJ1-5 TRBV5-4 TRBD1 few TGTGCCAGCAGTCGGGACAGCGAGAGACCCCAGCATTTT CASSRDSERPQHF
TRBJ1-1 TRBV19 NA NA TGTGCCAGTAGTAGCCCCGGGGAGCGCACTGAAGCTTTCTTT CASSSPGERTEAFF
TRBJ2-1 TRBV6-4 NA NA TGTGCCAGCAGCGCGGACTGGGTTTTAGGGGAGCAGTTCTTC CASSADWVLGEQFF
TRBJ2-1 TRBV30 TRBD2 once TGTGCCTGGAGTCCGACTAGCGGGGCCCGGCAGTTCTTC CAWSPTSGARQFF
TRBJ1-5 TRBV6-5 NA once TGTGCCAGCAGTCGCTCGGGATATAGCAATCAGCCCCAGCATTTT CASSRSGYSNQPQHF
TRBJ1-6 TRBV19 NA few TGTGCCAGTAGTATCCAACAGGCGGCATCACCCCTCCACTTT CASSIQQAASPLHF
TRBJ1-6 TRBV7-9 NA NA TGTGCCAGCAGCTACGGGGGGAATTCACCCCTCCACTTT CASSYGGNSPLHF
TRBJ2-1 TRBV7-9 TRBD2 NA TGTGCCAGCAGCTTAGGCCAGGGACTAGCGACATACAATGAGCAGTTCTTC CASSLGQGLATYNEQFF
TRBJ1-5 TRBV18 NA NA TGTGCCAGCTCCAGGGAGGAGGATCAGCCCCAGCATTTT CASSREEDQPQHF
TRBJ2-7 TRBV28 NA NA TGTGCCAGCAGTCCCTCGGGGTCCGAGCTCCCCTACGAGCAGTACTTC CASSPSGSELPYEQYF
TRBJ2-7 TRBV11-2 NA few TGTGCCAGCAGCTTAGAGACGGGAACCGAGTACGAGCAGTACTTC CASSLETGTEYEQYF
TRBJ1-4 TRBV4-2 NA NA TGTGCCAGCAGCCAAGATTCAGATTATAATGAAAAACTGTTTTTT CASSQDSDYNEKLFF
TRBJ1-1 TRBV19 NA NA TGTGCCAGTAGTATGCAGGTAAACACTGAAGCTTTCTTT CASSMQVNTEAFF
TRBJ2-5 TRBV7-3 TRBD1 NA TGTGCCAGCAGCCAGGGACAGCAAGAGACCCAGTACTTC CASSQGQQETQYF
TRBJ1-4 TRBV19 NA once TGTGCCAGTAGTACGGGGGAACGGGAAAAACTGTTTTTT CASSTGEREKLFF
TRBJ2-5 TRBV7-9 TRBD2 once TGTGCCAGCAGCCGAGCTGGACTAGCGGCGTACCAAGAGACCCAGTACTTC CASSRAGLAAYQETQYF
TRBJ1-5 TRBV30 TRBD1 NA TGTGCCTGGAGTCTTACAGGGGTGGGTCAGCCCCAGCATTTT CAWSLTGVGQPQHF
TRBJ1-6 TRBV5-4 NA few TGTGCCAGCAGCGGGGGGACCGGCCATAATTCACCCCTCCACTTT CASSGGTGHNSPLHF
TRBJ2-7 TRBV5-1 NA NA TGCGCCAGCATCATGTGGCGGAACTACGAGCAGTACTTC CASIMWRNYEQYF
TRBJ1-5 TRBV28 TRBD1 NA TGTGCCAGCAGTTACAGGGGACATAGCAATCAGCCCCAGCATTTT CASSYRGHSNQPQHF
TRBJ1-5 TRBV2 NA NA TGTGCCAGCACCAAGAACAGGGCGGTGAATCAGCCCCAGCATTTT CASTKNRAVNQPQHF
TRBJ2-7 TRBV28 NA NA TGTGCCAGCCCGTCTCGGGACGAGCAGTACTTC CASPSRDEQYF
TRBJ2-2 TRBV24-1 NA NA TGTGCCACCAGTGGGGGACAAAGCTCGAACACCGGGGAGCTGTTTTTT CATSGGQSSNTGELFF
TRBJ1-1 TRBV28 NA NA TGTGCCAGCAGTTTACAGGTGCGAACGATTGAAGCTTTCTTT CASSLQVRTIEAFF
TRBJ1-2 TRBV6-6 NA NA TGTGCCAGCAGTTTCCCGGGCAGGGATGGGTATGGCTACACCTTC CASSFPGRDGYGYTF
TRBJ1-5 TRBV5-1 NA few TGCGCCAGCAGCTTGGCCGGGGTAAAAAATCAGCCCCAGCATTTT CASSLAGVKNQPQHF
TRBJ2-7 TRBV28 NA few TGTGCCAGCAGGGGACAATTCATATTCTACGAGCAGTACTTC CASRGQFIFYEQYF
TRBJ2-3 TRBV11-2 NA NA TGTGCCAGCAGCCGGGACTCCCTACTCACAGATACGCAGTATTTT CASSRDSLLTDTQYF
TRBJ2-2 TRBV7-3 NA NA TGTGCCAGCAGCTCCTCGAACACCGGGGAGCTGTTTTTT CASSSSNTGELFF
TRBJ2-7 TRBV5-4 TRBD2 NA TGTGCCAGCAGCCGCTCGACTAGCGGGAGTCTTTACGAGCAGTACTTC CASSRSTSGSLYEQYF
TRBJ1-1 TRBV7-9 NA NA TGTGCCAGCAGCTTAGGCAGGGCAGGCACTGAAGCTTTCTTT CASSLGRAGTEAFF
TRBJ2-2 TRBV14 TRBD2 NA TGTGCCAGCAGCCAAGGAGAGGGAGGGCCCGGGGAGCTGTTTTTT CASSQGEGGPGELFF
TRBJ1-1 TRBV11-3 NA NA TGTGCCAGCAGCTTAGATTTGGCCAGTTCTGAAGCTTTCTTT CASSLDLASSEAFF